One sample yielded the 9 T cell receptor beta chains listed below, sequenced in a study of blood T cell repertoires in COVID-19. Profiled with immunoSEQ multiplex PCR; TCRdb holds only in-frame clones, not every one. The sample includes 95,000 to 150,000 clones, 85% to 90% of them seen just once. The sample consisted of peripheral blood. These receptors came from a man aged 80 or over with acute or convalescent COVID-19.

The rearrangement joins TRBV6-5 to TRBJ1-3; the D is unclear. V shed 5 bases and J shed 0 bases, with 8 bases lying between them. Germline CDR1 is MNHEY and CDR2 is SVGAGI. The CDR3 loop spans 14 amino acids. CDR3 region: CASSNGISGNTIYF. The CDR3 coding sequence is TGTGCCAGCAGTAACGGGATCTCTGGAAACACCATATATTTT.

The J gene is TRBJ2-2, the V gene TRBV15, with 7 bases aligning to TRBD1. Germline trimming cut 7 bases from V and 4 bases from J; bases unmatched to any gene: 9. Germline V gene data show CDR1 as LNHNV and CDR2 as YYDKDF (reference sequence). The CDR3 length is 15 residues. In DNA form, the CDR3 reads TGTGCCACCAAAGACAGGGAGTTTGGCACCGGGGAGCTGTTTTTT. Residues: CATKDREFGTGELFF.

The chain combines TRBV11-2 with TRBJ1-3; perhaps TRBD1 as D (6 bases). Trimming cost V 3 bases and J 0 bases, with 12 bases left between them. CDR3 length: 16 residues. Germline V CDR1 and CDR2: SGHAT, FQNNGV. The CDR3: CASSLGTPRSGNTIYF. CDR3 nucleotides: TGTGCCAGCAGCTTGGGGACACCGCGCTCTGGAAACACCATATATTTT.

This chain joins TRBV10-2 and TRBJ1-5; D call uncertain. Germline lookup yields CDR1 WSHSY and CDR2 SAAADI. The CDR3 spans 14 residues. The germline V and J ends were trimmed by 0 bases and 4 bases, with 7 bases remaining between them. The CDR3 bases are TGCGCCAGCAGTGAGTCGGGAGGTAATCAGCCCCAGCATTTT. Translated, it gives CASSESGGNQPQHF.

This clone was seen a handful of times. The sample carries other DNA sequences with the same CDR3. The chain recombines TRBV6-5 with TRBJ2-2, with a weak D call TRBD2 (5 bases). The V gene's germline CDR1 is MNHEY and CDR2 SVGAGI. The CDR3 runs 13 residues. With 2 bases removed from V and 4 bases from J, the gap between germline ends came to 5 bases. This chain's CDR3 is CASSYRGTGELFF. CDR3 nucleotide sequence: TGTGCCAGCAGTTACCGGGGCACCGGGGAGCTGTTTTTT.

The J gene is TRBJ1-5, the V gene TRBV7-8; TRBD1 is a possible D gene (6 bases). Trimming took off 3 bases at V and 3 bases at J, with 12 bases between the two ends. There are 15 residues in the CDR3. CDR1 and CDR2 (germline): SGHVS, FQNEAQ. DNA for the CDR3: TGTGCCAGCAGCTTGACAGGACCCCCCAATCAGCCCCAGCATTTT. The encoded protein is CASSLTGPPNQPQHF. Filled out from reference TRBV7-8 and TRBJ1-5, the complete variable domain reads GAGVSQSPRYKVAKRGQDVALRCDPISGHVSLFWYQQALGQGPEFLTYFQNEAQLDKSGLPSDRFFAERPEGSVSTLKIQRTQQEDSAVYLCASSLTGPPNQPQHFGDGTRLSIL.

This chain joins TRBV7-2 and TRBJ1-1, with unresolved D. This CDR3 has 13 residues. Trimming removed 0 bases at V and 5 bases at J, with 7 bases between. The germline V gene has CDR1 SGHTA and CDR2 FQGNSA. The CDR3 loop reads CASSLAAGTEAFF. Written as DNA, the CDR3 is TGTGCCAGCAGCTTAGCAGCGGGAACTGAAGCTTTCTTT.

The chain employs TRBV6-4 and TRBJ2-3; TRBD2 agrees at 11 bases. The CDR3 contains 18 residues. After removal of 7 bases from V and 1 base from J, the junction contained 13 bases not matched to a gene. The germline gives CDR1 MRHNA, CDR2 SNTAGT. CDR3 sequence: CASTSRISGGAGTDTQYF. The CDR3 DNA follows: TGTGCCAGCACTTCTAGAATTAGCGGGGGGGCCGGCACAGATACGCAGTATTTT.

In nucleotides, the CDR3 is TGTGCCAGCAGCGAGGGACAGGGGGCGAGGGAGACCCAGTACTTC. It is translated as CASSEGQGARETQYF. This chain connects TRBV5-8 to TRBJ2-5; 12 bases line up with TRBD1. Looked up from germline, CDR1 is SGHTS and CDR2 is YDEGEE. The V and J ends lost 4 bases and 5 bases, in that order; junction bases with no gene match: 6. CDR3 length: 15 residues.